This T cell receptor beta chain came from a study of T-cell memory formation after mild COVID-19. Overall study: Largely, TCR clusters stayed within a single donor.

There are 12 residues in the CDR3. In its sample, this clonotype was seen many times. Its specificity is not known. One entry per CDR3 protein, called by TCRdb with MiXCR from the 5' RACE reads. The sample carries a few hundred thousand distinct CDR3 sequences, roughly 17% recorded once. Findings and limits, study-wide: Contracting clones from day 15 to 85 had balanced CD4/CD8; later expanders favoured CD4+.

The source material was PBMCs or a T cell subset sorted from them (not recorded which). This clonotype was sampled from a man between 18 and 29 years old who had mild COVID-19 (a few samples of this study predate the infection). Cell type and time point are not known. This chain uses TRBV21-1 with TRBJ1-1. TRBV21-1 constitutes a pseudogene. The CDR3 DNA reads TGTGCCAGCAGCAAAGGGGGCACTGAAGCTTTCTTT. Protein: CASSKGGTEAFF.